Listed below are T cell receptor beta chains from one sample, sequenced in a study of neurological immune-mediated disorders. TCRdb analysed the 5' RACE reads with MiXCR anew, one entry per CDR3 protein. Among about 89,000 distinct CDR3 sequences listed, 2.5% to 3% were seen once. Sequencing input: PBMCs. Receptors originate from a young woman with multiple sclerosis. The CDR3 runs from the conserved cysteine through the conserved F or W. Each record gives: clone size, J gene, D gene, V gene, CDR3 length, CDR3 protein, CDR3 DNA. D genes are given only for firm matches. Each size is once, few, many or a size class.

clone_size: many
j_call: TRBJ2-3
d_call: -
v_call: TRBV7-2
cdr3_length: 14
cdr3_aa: CASSLSAGTDTQYF
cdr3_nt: TGTGCCAGCAGCTTGTCTGCGGGAACAGATACGCAGTATTTT

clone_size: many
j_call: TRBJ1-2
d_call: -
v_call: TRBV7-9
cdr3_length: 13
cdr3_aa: CASSLSGGYGYTF
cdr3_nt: TGTGCCAGCAGCTTATCTGGGGGCTATGGCTACACCTTC

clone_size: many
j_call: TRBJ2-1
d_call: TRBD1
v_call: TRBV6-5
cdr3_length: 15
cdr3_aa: CASSYDRVAYNEQFF
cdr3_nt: TGTGCCAGCAGTTACGACAGGGTGGCATACAATGAGCAGTTCTTC

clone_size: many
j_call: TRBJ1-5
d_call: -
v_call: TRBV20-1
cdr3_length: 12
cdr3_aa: CTVGRGNQPQHF
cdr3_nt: TGCACCGTGGGCAGAGGCAATCAGCCCCAGCATTTT

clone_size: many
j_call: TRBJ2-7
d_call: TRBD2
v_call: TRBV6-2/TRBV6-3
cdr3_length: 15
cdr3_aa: CATSPGLAGSYEQYF
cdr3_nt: TGTGCCACCTCTCCGGGACTAGCGGGATCCTACGAGCAGTACTTC

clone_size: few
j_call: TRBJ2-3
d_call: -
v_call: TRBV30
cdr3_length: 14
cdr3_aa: CAWVPGIGTDTQYF
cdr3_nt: TGTGCCTGGGTCCCCGGGATCGGCACAGATACGCAGTATTTT

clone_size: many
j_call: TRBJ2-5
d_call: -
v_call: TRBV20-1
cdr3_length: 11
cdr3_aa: CSGRDLATQYF
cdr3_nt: TGCAGTGGGCGAGATTTGGCGACCCAGTACTTC

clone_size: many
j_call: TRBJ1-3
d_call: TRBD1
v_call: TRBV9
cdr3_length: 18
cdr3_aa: CASSGNQGTADPEDTIYF
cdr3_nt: TGTGCCAGCAGCGGAAACCAAGGGACAGCCGATCCCGAAGACACCATATATTTT

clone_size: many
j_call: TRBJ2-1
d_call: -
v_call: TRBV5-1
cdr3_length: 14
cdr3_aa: CASSLGAVIDEQFF
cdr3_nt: TGCGCCAGCAGTCTCGGGGCTGTTATCGATGAGCAGTTCTTC

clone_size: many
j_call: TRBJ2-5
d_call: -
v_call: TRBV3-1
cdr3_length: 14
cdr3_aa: CASSFPGSQETQYF
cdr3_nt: TGTGCCAGCAGCTTCCCCGGGAGTCAAGAGACCCAGTACTTC

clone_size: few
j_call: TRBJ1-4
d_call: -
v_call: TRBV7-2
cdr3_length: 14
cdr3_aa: CASSFDGTNEKLFF
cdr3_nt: TGTGCCAGCAGCTTTGACGGAACAAATGAAAAACTGTTTTTT

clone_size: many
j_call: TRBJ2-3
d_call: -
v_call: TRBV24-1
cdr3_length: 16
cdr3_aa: CATSDSGRTRTDTQYF
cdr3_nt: TGTGCCACCAGTGATTCCGGCCGTACACGAACAGATACGCAGTATTTT

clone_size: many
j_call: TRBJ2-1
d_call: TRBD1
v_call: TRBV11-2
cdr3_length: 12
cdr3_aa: CASSSHRGEQFF
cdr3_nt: TGTGCCAGCAGCTCGCACAGGGGTGAGCAGTTCTTC

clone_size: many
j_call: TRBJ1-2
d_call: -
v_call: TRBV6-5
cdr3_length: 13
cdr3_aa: CASRPGLEMGYTF
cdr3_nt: TGTGCCAGCAGACCCGGACTAGAGATGGGCTACACCTTC

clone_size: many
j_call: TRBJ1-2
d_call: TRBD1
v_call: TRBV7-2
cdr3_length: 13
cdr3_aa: CASSRGTADGYTF
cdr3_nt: TGTGCCAGCAGCCGGGGGACAGCCGATGGCTACACCTTC

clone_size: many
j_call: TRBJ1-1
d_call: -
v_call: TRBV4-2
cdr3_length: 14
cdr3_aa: CASSQAGRNTEAFF
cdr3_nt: TGTGCCAGCAGCCAAGCAGGGAGGAACACTGAAGCTTTCTTT

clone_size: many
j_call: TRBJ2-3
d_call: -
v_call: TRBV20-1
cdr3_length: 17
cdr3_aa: CSARDQAGLGSTDTQYF
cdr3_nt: TGCAGTGCTAGAGATCAGGCGGGGCTTGGAAGCACAGATACGCAGTATTTT

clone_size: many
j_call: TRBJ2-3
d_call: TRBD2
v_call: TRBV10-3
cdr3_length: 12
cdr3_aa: CATAGGPDTQYF
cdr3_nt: TGTGCCACCGCGGGAGGTCCAGATACGCAGTATTTT

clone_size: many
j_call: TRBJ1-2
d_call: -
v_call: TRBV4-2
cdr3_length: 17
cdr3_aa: CASSQDISGSQNYGYTF
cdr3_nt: TGTGCCAGCAGCCAAGATATCTCGGGGTCTCAGAACTATGGCTACACCTTC

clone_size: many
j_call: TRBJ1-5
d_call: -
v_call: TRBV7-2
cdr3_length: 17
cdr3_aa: CASSLAGASMGNQPQHF
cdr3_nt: TGTGCCAGCAGCTTAGCGGGGGCATCTATGGGCAATCAGCCCCAGCATTTT

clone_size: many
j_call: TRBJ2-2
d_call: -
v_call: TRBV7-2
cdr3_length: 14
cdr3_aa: CASSLRSSTGELFF
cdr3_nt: TGTGCCAGCAGCTTAAGATCATCAACCGGGGAGCTGTTTTTT

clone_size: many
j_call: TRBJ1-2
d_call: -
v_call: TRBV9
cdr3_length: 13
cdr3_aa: CASSVSPSYGYTF
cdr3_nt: TGTGCCAGCAGCGTTTCCCCGAGCTATGGCTACACCTTC

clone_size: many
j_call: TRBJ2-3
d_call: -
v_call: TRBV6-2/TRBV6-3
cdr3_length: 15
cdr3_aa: CASSYSRGRIAAQYF
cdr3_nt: TGTGCCAGCAGTTACTCGAGGGGCCGGATAGCTGCGCAGTATTTT

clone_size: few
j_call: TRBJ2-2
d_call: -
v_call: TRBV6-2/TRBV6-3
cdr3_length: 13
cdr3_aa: CASSYVFTGELFF
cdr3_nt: TGTGCCAGCAGTTACGTATTCACCGGGGAGCTGTTTTTT

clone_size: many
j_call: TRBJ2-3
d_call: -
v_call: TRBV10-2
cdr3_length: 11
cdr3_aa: CASGNTDTQYF
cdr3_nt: TGCGCCAGCGGAAACACAGATACGCAGTATTTT

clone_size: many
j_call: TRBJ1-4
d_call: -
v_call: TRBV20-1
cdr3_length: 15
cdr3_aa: CSARDRAIANEKLFF
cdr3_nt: TGCAGTGCTAGAGATCGGGCGATTGCTAATGAAAAACTGTTTTTT

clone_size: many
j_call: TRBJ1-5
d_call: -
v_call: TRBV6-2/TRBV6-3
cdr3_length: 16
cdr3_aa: CASSYSLGIGNQPQHF
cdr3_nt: TGTGCCAGCAGTTACTCTTTGGGGATCGGCAATCAGCCCCAGCATTTT

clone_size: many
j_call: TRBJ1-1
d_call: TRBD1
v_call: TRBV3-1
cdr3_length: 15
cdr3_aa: CATKPYTGANTEAFF
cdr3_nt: TGTGCCACCAAACCTTATACAGGGGCGAACACTGAAGCTTTCTTT

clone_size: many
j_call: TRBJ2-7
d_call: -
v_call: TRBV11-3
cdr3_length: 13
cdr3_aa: CASSPAGAYEQYF
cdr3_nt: TGTGCCAGCAGCCCGGCAGGGGCCTACGAGCAGTACTTC

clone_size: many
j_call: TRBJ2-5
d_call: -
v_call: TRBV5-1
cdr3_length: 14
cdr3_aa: CASSLVGVQETQYF
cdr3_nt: TGCGCCAGCAGCTTGGTTGGAGTTCAAGAGACCCAGTACTTC

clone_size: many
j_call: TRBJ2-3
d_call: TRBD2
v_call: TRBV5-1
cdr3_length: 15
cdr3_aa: CASSTLAGRRDTQYF
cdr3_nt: TGCGCCAGCAGCACACTAGCGGGGCGGAGAGATACGCAGTATTTT

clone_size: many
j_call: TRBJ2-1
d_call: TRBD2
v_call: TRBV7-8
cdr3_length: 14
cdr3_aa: CASTDPGLNNEQFF
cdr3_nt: TGTGCCAGCACCGATCCGGGACTAAACAATGAGCAGTTCTTC

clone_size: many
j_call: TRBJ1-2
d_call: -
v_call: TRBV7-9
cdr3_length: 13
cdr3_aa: CASSLPVGYGYTF
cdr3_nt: TGTGCCAGCAGCTTACCTGTTGGCTATGGCTACACCTTC

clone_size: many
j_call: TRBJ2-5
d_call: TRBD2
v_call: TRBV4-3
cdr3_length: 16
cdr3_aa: CASSLSVLAGEKTQYF
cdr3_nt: TGCGCCAGCAGCCTCTCGGTACTAGCGGGAGAAAAGACCCAGTACTTC

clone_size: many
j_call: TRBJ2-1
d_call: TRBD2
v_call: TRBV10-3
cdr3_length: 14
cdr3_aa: CATSGLAGNNEQFF
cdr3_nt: TGTGCCACCTCGGGACTAGCGGGAAATAATGAGCAGTTCTTC

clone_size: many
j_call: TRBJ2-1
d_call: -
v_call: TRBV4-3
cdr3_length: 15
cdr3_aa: CASSPSREAYNEQFF
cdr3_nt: TGCGCCAGCAGCCCCTCGAGAGAGGCCTACAATGAGCAGTTCTTC

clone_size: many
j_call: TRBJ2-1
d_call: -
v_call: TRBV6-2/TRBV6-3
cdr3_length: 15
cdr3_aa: CASRVGWRPYNEQFF
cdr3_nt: TGTGCCAGCAGGGTCGGTTGGCGGCCCTACAATGAGCAGTTCTTC

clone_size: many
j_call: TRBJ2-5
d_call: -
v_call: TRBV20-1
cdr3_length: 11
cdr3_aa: CTGWQQGTQYF
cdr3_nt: TGCACAGGGTGGCAGCAAGGTACCCAGTACTTC

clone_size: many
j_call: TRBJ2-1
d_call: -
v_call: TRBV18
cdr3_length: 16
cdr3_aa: CASSPLMVAGHNEQFF
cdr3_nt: TGTGCCAGCTCACCATTAATGGTAGCTGGGCACAATGAGCAGTTCTTC

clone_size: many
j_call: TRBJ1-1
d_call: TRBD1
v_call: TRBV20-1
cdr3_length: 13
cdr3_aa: CSARRQGGTEAFF
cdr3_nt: TGCAGTGCTAGGCGACAGGGAGGCACTGAAGCTTTCTTT

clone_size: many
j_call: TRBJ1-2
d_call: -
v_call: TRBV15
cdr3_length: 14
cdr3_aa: CASSEGEPNYGYTF
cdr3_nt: TGTGCCTCCTCGGAGGGGGAACCTAACTATGGCTACACCTTC

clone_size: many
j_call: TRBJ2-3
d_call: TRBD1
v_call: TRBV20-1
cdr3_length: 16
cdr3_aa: CSARDVGQGGSDTQYF
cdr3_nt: TGCAGTGCTAGAGATGTAGGACAGGGAGGTTCAGATACGCAGTATTTT

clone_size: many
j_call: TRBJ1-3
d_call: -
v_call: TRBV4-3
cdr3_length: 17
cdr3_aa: CASSQGRVAVSGNTIYF
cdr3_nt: TGCGCCAGCAGCCAAGGAAGGGTCGCGGTGTCTGGAAACACCATATATTTT